A selection of T cell receptor delta chains follows, all from one sample in a study of Vδ1+ human thymocytes. TCRdb processed the multiplex PCR reads again with the CATT caller. Seen here are 23,000 or so delta-chain clones, about 7.4% observed once, and the top ten hold around 0.99%. Sequencing was performed on Vdelta1+ gamma-delta thymocytes from the thymus. The receptors shown here come from a girl under three years old who had congenital heart surgery. Each CDR3 is given with its conserved first and last residue. The D gene is left open where the match is weak. Rows give clone size only sometimes, using once, few, many, or a class for an expanded clone.

abundance	j_gene	v_gene	d_gene	CDR3nt	CDR3aa
NA	TRDJ1	TRDV1	TRDD3	TGTGCTCTTGGGGGGATAACCTCCTGGGGGATTTTCCCGTACACCGATAAACTCATCTTT	CALGGITSWGIFPYTDKLIF
few	TRDJ1	TRDV1	NA	TGTGCTCTTGGGGAACAGCGGGGCGCCGATAAACTCATCTTT	CALGEQRGADKLIF
few	TRDJ1	TRDV1	TRDD3	TGTGCTCTTGGGGACCTTCACCCAGTACTGGGGGATACACCCTCAGGACTCATCTTT	CALGDLHPVLGDTPSGLIF
few	TRDJ1	TRDV1	NA	TGTGCTCTTGGGAAGCTCCCTGCTAAACTCATCTTT	CALGKLPAKLIF
few	TRDJ1	TRDV1	TRDD3	TGTGCTCTTGGGGAAAAGGTACTGGGGGATAACACCGATAAACTCATCTTT	CALGEKVLGDNTDKLIF
NA	TRDJ1	TRDV1	TRDD3	TGTGCTCTTGGGGAGTGGGTTCAAGGCCCGCGGACGAAACTGGGGGATACGCGCACCGATAAACTCATCTTT	CALGEWVQGPRTKLGDTRTDKLIF
NA	TRDJ1	TRDV1	TRDD3	TGTGCTCTTGGGGAACTTAGTCCTACTACTGGGGGATACGGGTACACCGATAAACTCATCTTT	CALGELSPTTGGYGYTDKLIF
few	TRDJ1	TRDV1	NA	TGTGCTCTTGGGTCCCATAGGAAGTTCCCTGGGTACACCGATAAACTCATCTTT	CALGSHRKFPGYTDKLIF
NA	TRDJ1	TRDV1	TRDD3	TGTGCTCTTGGGGAATTCGCCCCGGGCCTTCCTGACCAACTGGGGGATAGGTTCACCGATAAACTCATCTTT	CALGEFAPGLPDQLGDRFTDKLIF
few	TRDJ1	TRDV1	NA	TGTGCTCTTGGGGAAGTAAAGGGGGTGTTGATCCTCAAAAACACCGATAAACTCATCTTT	CALGEVKGVLILKNTDKLIF
NA	TRDJ1	TRDV1	TRDD3	TGTGCTCTTGGGGAAAATCTCCCCACTGGGGGATACGGAGGGACCGATAAACTCATCTTT	CALGENLPTGGYGGTDKLIF
few	TRDJ1	TRDV1	TRDD3	TGTGCTCTTGGGTACTTTAACCTGGGGGATACGCACCCGGGGGATTTCGATAAACTCATCTTT	CALGYFNLGDTHPGDFDKLIF
NA	TRDJ1	TRDV1	NA	TGTGCTCTTGGGGCCTTCCTGCCGGAAACTTTGGGGGATCACCGGTACACCGATAAACTCATCTTT	CALGAFLPETLGDHRYTDKLIF
few	TRDJ1	TRDV1	NA	TGTGCTCTTGGGGATACGGCTCCTTCGGGTGGGGATTTGAGGTACACCGATAAACCCATCTTT	CALGDTAPSGGDLRYTDKPIF